Only a few counts were recorded for the clone carrying this T cell receptor beta chain. Its antigen is not known. This sample is drawn from a study of identical twins. TCRdb reprocessed the 5' RACE reads with MiXCR, giving one entry per CDR3 protein. This table has 400,000 to 500,000 distinct CDR3 sequences, approximately 18% appearing once. The study's findings and limits: Diverse VJ usage suggested most zero-insertion clonotypes were not invariant T cells. Twin pairs' shared out-of-frame alpha sequences were enriched in low generation probability. Fewer insertions marked abundant cord blood beta clonotypes; young adult naive trended weakly, memory not at all.

This CDR3 spans 16 amino acids. J was trimmed by 6 bases and V by 1 base; bases with no gene match: 4. Germline CDR1 SEHNR, CDR2 FQNEAQ (reference sequence). This receptor was taken from a man over 45 in good health. The chain employs TRBV7-9 and TRBJ2-1, with TRBD2 matching 12 bases. Sample: naive T cells sorted from blood. CDR3 DNA sequence: TGTGCCAGCAGCTTAGGACTAGCGGGAGTATCCAATGAGCAGTTCTTC. This gives the protein CASSLGLAGVSNEQFF.